This TCR beta chain was recovered during a study of Ad26.COV2.S vaccination and SARS-CoV-2 variants. General study findings and limits: Researchers cautioned that TCR breadth and depth analyses may have underestimated total T cell responses.

Data came from immunoSEQ multiplex PCR; TCRdb stores just in-frame clones and leaves some out. The sample lists hundreds of thousands of clones; around four fifths were seen once. Treatment given: roughly 18 received Ad26.COV2.S at low or high dose, single or two shots; 5 received placebo; per-sample allocation not given. Material that was analyzed had been drawn on day 63 after the first vaccine or placebo injection. In the case of this clone: Antigen: not known.

The V gene end was trimmed by 6 bases and the J gene end by 2 bases; junction bases not matched to a gene: 4. Germline CDR1 reads SNHLY; CDR2 reads FYNNEI. The CDR3 is made up of 13 amino acids. The material was peripheral blood, obtained in a trial of Ad26.COV2.S vaccine versus placebo. The J gene is TRBJ2-7, the V gene TRBV2, with 7 positions matching TRBD2. The origin of this receptor is a person aged 18-65 years who received the Ad26.COV2.S COVID-19 vaccine or a placebo. CDR3 nucleotide sequence: TGTGCCAGCAGCTCGGGGACTACCTACGAGCAGTACTTC. This gives the protein CASSSGTTYEQYF.